This passage covers 29 T cell receptor beta chains from one sample sequenced in a study of T cells in Graves' hyperthyroidism and ophthalmopathy. Authors of the study amplified TCR beta CDR3 regions from RNA transcripts. A first-round RT-PCR of the TCR CDR3 used the HTBI primer set. TCRdb processed the multiplex PCR reads anew with MiXCR; each CDR3 protein has one entry. The sample carries around 420,000 distinct CDR3 sequences, approximately 15% recorded once. The material sequenced was blood. Receptors were obtained from a woman between 18 and 29 years old with Graves' hyperthyroidism.

This clonotype has at least ten counts. The chain links TRBV2 to TRBJ2-7; D perhaps matches TRBD2 (5 bases). Germline assignment: CDR1 SNHLY and CDR2 FYNNEI. The ends were cut back, 4 bases at V and 5 bases at J, with 21 bases in the middle. The CDR3 spans 16 residues. Written as DNA, the CDR3 is TGTGCCAGCAGTGCCATGCGGGCCGCCTTTATGGACGAGCAGTACTTC. Encoded protein: CASSAMRAAFMDEQYF.

This clonotype was counted many times. The chain links TRBV6-5 to TRBJ2-7; 11 positions agree with TRBD1. Germline values: CDR1 MNHEY, CDR2 SVGAGI. This CDR3 comprises 15 residues. After removal of 0 bases from V and 4 bases from J, the junction contained 2 bases not matched to a gene. The CDR3 bases are TGTGCCAGCAGTTACTCCCGGGACAGGGGGTACGAGCAGTACTTC. Translating it yields CASSYSRDRGYEQYF.

This clonotype was recorded many times. The V call is TRBV6-1, the J call TRBJ1-1; no definite D call. Germline V gives CDR1 MNHNS, CDR2 SASEGT. Trimming pared 4 bases from V and 0 bases from J, leaving 9 bases between. The CDR3 sequence is 14 residues long. CDR3 residues: CASSAVEMNTEAFF. CDR3 DNA: TGTGCCAGCAGTGCCGTTGAAATGAACACTGAAGCTTTCTTT.

This chain links TRBV19 with TRBJ2-7; 9 bases line up with TRBD1. With V trimmed by 4 bases and J by 2 bases, 3 bases remained unmatched. The CDR3 consists of 14 residues. CDR1 is LNHDA and CDR2 is SQIVND in the germline V gene (reference sequence). CDR3 DNA sequence: TGTGCCAGTAGTAAAGGACAGGGGCCCTACGAGCAGTACTTC. It codes for CASSKGQGPYEQYF. Complete variable domain (other parts from reference TRBV19 and TRBJ2-7): DGGITQSPKYLFRKEGQNVTLSCEQNLNHDAMYWYRQDPGQGLRLIYYSQIVNDFQKGDIAEGYSVSREKKESFPLTVTSAQKNPTAFYLCASSKGQGPYEQYFGPGTRLTVT.

This chain links TRBV4-1 with TRBJ2-4; possible D gene TRBD1, 5 bases. V shed 3 bases and J shed 4 bases, with 7 bases lying between them. Germline-derived CDR1 and CDR2 are MGHRA and YSYEKL. The CDR3 runs 13 residues. In nucleotides, the CDR3 is TGCGCCAGCAGCCAGAACAGGAAAAACATTCAGTACTTC. Translating gives CASSQNRKNIQYF.

A few counts support this clonotype. V usage is TRBV2 and J usage is TRBJ1-1; no clear D gene. Germline CDR1 and CDR2: SNHLY and FYNNEI. With 8 bases removed from V and 3 bases from J, the gap between germline ends came to 10 bases. The CDR3 loop spans 12 amino acids. The CDR3 is CASDGGDTEAFF. The CDR3 coding sequence is TGTGCCAGCGACGGCGGGGACACTGAAGCTTTCTTT.

This clonotype came up many times. The chain is built from TRBV12-3 or TRBV12-4 and TRBJ2-1, with 13 bases that match TRBD2. Trimming cost V 6 bases and J 2 bases; bases outside gene matches: 1. This CDR3 is built from 15 residues. CDR3 protein: CASSGLAGAYNEQFF. DNA of the CDR3: TGTGCCAGCAGCGGACTAGCGGGGGCCTACAATGAGCAGTTCTTC.

This clonotype was seen only a few times. The chain is built from TRBV4-2 and TRBJ1-2; TRBD1 matches at 7 bases. Per the germline V gene, CDR1 is LGHNA and CDR2 is YNFKEQ. V shed 0 bases and J 1 base; nucleotides not matched to a gene: 5. The CDR3 is 16 residues long. The CDR3 is CASSQDNRGINYGYTF. The CDR3 region has the DNA TGTGCCAGCAGCCAAGATAACAGGGGAATTAACTATGGCTACACCTTC.

This clonotype appeared many times. The V and J genes are TRBV12-3 or TRBV12-4 and TRBJ1-5, with unresolved D. The CDR3 has 13 residues. V lost 6 bases and J lost 6, with 12 bases in between. This chain's CDR3 is CASRRGSLQPQHF. CDR3 bases: TGTGCCAGCAGGAGAGGCAGTCTTCAGCCCCAGCATTTT.

The chain joins TRBV19 to TRBJ1-5; no reliable D call. Germline V CDR1 and CDR2: LNHDA, SQIVND (reference sequence). The CDR3 length is 13 residues. Trimming removed 1 base at V and 6 bases at J, with 7 bases between. CDR3: CASSIALLQPQHF. DNA of the CDR3: TGTGCCAGTAGTATAGCCCTCCTTCAGCCCCAGCATTTT.

This chain joins TRBV24-1 and TRBJ2-1; 9 nucleotides agree with TRBD1. This CDR3 is built from 14 residues. V lost 6 bases, J lost 7 bases, and 6 bases stayed unmatched. Per germline, CDR1 KGHDR and CDR2 SFDVKD. For the CDR3, the DNA is TGTGCCACCAGTCCGTGGACAGGGGTGAATGAGCAGTTCTTC. Translation: CATSPWTGVNEQFF.

This chain uses TRBV10-3 with TRBJ1-5, with TRBD1 identical over 10 bases. The ends lost 0 bases at V and 6 bases at J; junction bases unmatched: 5. From germline, CDR1 is ENHRY and CDR2 SYGVKD. The CDR3 is 16 residues long. The CDR3 DNA is TGTGCCATCAGTGAGTCGGGACAGGGGACGGTTCAGCCCCAGCATTTT. Translated, it gives CAISESGQGTVQPQHF.

In this sample, this clonotype turned up many times. The chain is built from TRBV28 and TRBJ2-3, with TRBD1 matching 7 bases. Germline CDR1 and CDR2: MDHEN and SYDVKM. The CDR3 totals 15 residues. J gave up 1 base and V 7 bases, and 8 bases lay outside the gene matches. In DNA form, the CDR3 reads TGTGCCAGCACCACTACCGGGACAGGCACAGATACGCAGTATTTT. Its translation is CASTTTGTGTDTQYF.

Only a few counts were recorded for this clonotype. This chain connects TRBV15 to TRBJ1-1; D ambiguous. The V and J ends lost 6 bases and 5 bases respectively, with 19 bases between them. From germline, CDR1 is LNHNV and CDR2 YYDKDF (reference sequence). This CDR3 contains 15 residues. CDR3 amino acids: CATRFLGRDWTEAFF. CDR3 DNA sequence: TGTGCCACCAGGTTTTTAGGACGGGATTGGACTGAAGCTTTCTTT.

This clonotype was picked up many times. The V and J genes are TRBV2 and TRBJ1-2; weak D call: TRBD1 (5 bases). The ends were cut back, 1 base at V and 8 bases at J, with 14 bases in the middle. This CDR3 is 14 amino acids long. The germline CDR1 and CDR2 sequences are SNHLY and FYNNEI. The CDR3 nucleotides are TGTGCCAGCAGTGAAGGGCTATTGAGGGGCGGCTACACCTTC. This encodes CASSEGLLRGGYTF.

In this sample, this clonotype turned up a few times. The V and J genes are TRBV27 and TRBJ1-1, with 8 bases fitting TRBD1. Trimming took 0 bases from V and 4 from J; bases not matched to a gene: 4. Germline assignment: CDR1 MNHEY and CDR2 SMNVEV (reference sequence). CDR3 size: 15 residues. DNA for the CDR3: TGTGCCAGCAGTTTATCCCAGGGGGCTGGCACTGAAGCTTTCTTT. Residues: CASSLSQGAGTEAFF.

This clonotype was counted at least ten times. The chain employs TRBV11-2 and TRBJ2-1, with D possibly matching TRBD2 (6 bases). The CDR3 has 15 residues. Germline V gene data show CDR1 as SGHAT and CDR2 as FQNNGV. Trimming left V 5 bases short and J 5 bases short, with 16 bases between. The CDR3: CASSPVGAGNNEQFF. DNA for the CDR3: TGTGCCAGCAGCCCCGTTGGGGCGGGAAACAATGAGCAGTTCTTC.

This clonotype came up a few times. V gene TRBV20-1 combines with J gene TRBJ2-7; TRBD1 matches 10 bases. Per germline, CDR1 DFQATT and CDR2 SNEGSKA (reference sequence). The CDR3 has 13 amino acids. V was clipped by 8 bases and J by 5 bases; unmatched bases: 9. CDR3 DNA: TGCAGTCCAGACCGGGACAGGGGCCACGAGCAGTACTTC. Translation gives CSPDRDRGHEQYF.

This clonotype appeared many times. The chain employs TRBV7-8 and TRBJ2-3; weak D call: TRBD1 (6 bases). Trimming removed 3 bases from V and 3 bases from J, with 10 bases in between. The CDR3 loop spans 14 amino acids. In germline, CDR1 is SGHVS, CDR2 FQNEAQ. The CDR3 nucleotides read TGTGCCAGCAGCTTGGACAGTGGGACAGATACGCAGTATTTT. It specifies CASSLDSGTDTQYF. Combining the CDR3 with reference TRBV7-8 and TRBJ2-3 gives the whole variable domain GAGVSQSPRYKVAKRGQDVALRCDPISGHVSLFWYQQALGQGPEFLTYFQNEAQLDKSGLPSDRFFAERPEGSVSTLKIQRTQQEDSAVYLCASSLDSGTDTQYFGPGTRLTVL.

This clonotype occurred many times. The chain employs TRBV7-9 and TRBJ2-4; TRBD2 is a possible D gene (5 bases). The CDR3 is made up of 15 amino acids. Germline assignment: CDR1 SEHNR and CDR2 FQNEAQ (reference sequence). Trimming shortened V by 1 base and J by 1 base, and 8 bases separated the two germline ends. The CDR3 here is CASSLGWRAKNIQYF. CDR3 bases: TGTGCCAGCAGCTTAGGCTGGAGGGCCAAAAACATTCAGTACTTC.

This clonotype was detected ten times or more. V and J are TRBV3-1 and TRBJ1-1; D ambiguous. V was pared by 6 bases and J by 1 base, with 6 bases between. Germline V CDR1 and CDR2: LGHDT, YNNKEL (reference sequence). This CDR3 comprises 12 residues. CDR3 coding DNA: TGTGCCAGCAGTGAGGCGAACACTGAAGCTTTCTTT. Encoded protein: CASSEANTEAFF.

The chain carries TRBV20-1 and TRBJ2-3; 14 bases line up with TRBD2. The J segment lost 4 bases and the V segment lost 4 bases, leaving 10 bases of the junction unmatched. Germline values: CDR1 DFQATT, CDR2 SNEGSKA (reference sequence). The CDR3 is 17 residues long. In DNA form, the CDR3 reads TGCAGTGCTAAAAGGCCCGGACTAGCGGGGGGCGCAGATACGCAGTATTTT. The encoded protein is CSAKRPGLAGGADTQYF.

This rearrangement joins TRBV20-1 to TRBJ2-2, with 10 bases matching TRBD2. Trimming removed 3 bases from V and 6 bases from J; junction bases left unmatched: 4. Per the germline V gene, CDR1 is DFQATT and CDR2 is SNEGSKA (reference sequence). This CDR3 spans 14 amino acids. CDR3 sequence reads: CSASLLAGAGELFF. CDR3 DNA sequence: TGCAGTGCTAGTCTCCTAGCGGGAGCCGGGGAGCTGTTTTTT.

This clonotype showed up just a few times. The chain's CDR3 is CSVNLRGAADTQYF. For the CDR3, the DNA is TGCAGCGTTAATCTAAGGGGGGCGGCAGATACGCAGTATTTT. This chain joins TRBV29-1 and TRBJ2-3; perhaps D is TRBD1 or TRBD2 (6 bases each). CDR1 SQVTM and CDR2 ANQGSEA come from the germline V gene. Between the trimmed V and J ends, which lost 5 bases and 4 bases, there was a span of 16 bases. The CDR3 totals 14 residues.

On this clonotype: The germline gene is not matched at one end of the junction; a read error may be the cause. The chain couples TRBV2 to TRBJ2-2, with a weak D call TRBD1 (5 bases). The CDR3 totals 15 residues. The germline V gene encodes CDR1 SNHLY and CDR2 FYNNEI. CDR3 region: CDSSDSQGYTGELFF. The CDR3 DNA sequence: TGTGACAGCAGTGATAGTCAGGGATACACCGGGGAGCTGTTTTTT. Variable domain in full (rest from reference TRBV2 and TRBJ2-2): EPEVTQTPSHQVTQMGQEVILRCVPISNHLYFYWYRQILGQKVEFLVSFYNNEISEKSEIFDDQFSVERPDGSNFTLKIRSTKLEDSAMYFCDSSDSQGYTGELFFGEGSRLTVL.

About this clonotype: The CDR3 carries no conserved terminal phenylalanine or tryptophan, so it likely arises from a read error. The chain joins TRBV9 to TRBJ1-1; D might be TRBD1 (5 bases). This CDR3 comprises 13 residues. The V gene lost 0 bases and the J gene lost 7 bases, with 10 bases spanning the gap. CDR1 and CDR2 from the germline V gene are SGDLS and YYNGEE. The CDR3: CASSVVGRGEAFL. The CDR3, as DNA: TGTGCCAGCAGCGTAGTGGGACGCGGTGAAGCTTTCCTT.

This clonotype was detected only a few times. The genes are TRBV12-3 or TRBV12-4 and TRBJ2-1; tentatively, D is TRBD2 (5 bases). This CDR3 is 16 amino acids long. V lost 3 bases, J lost 0 bases, and 12 bases lay in between. The CDR3 DNA reads TGTGCCAGCAGTTTTCTAGCCTTTCACTCCTACAATGAGCAGTTCTTC. Encoded protein: CASSFLAFHSYNEQFF.

This clonotype was detected many times. The chain is built from TRBV5-1 and TRBJ2-5; TRBD1 agrees at 7 bases. The junction had 4 bases not matched to a gene; V was cut back by 0 bases and J by 2 bases. The germline V gene has CDR1 SGHRS and CDR2 YFSETQ. The CDR3 runs 15 residues. The CDR3 nucleotides read TGCGCCAGCAGCTTGGGAAGGACAGGACAAGAGACCCAGTACTTC. Protein sequence: CASSLGRTGQETQYF.

This clonotype was counted ten times or more. The V call is TRBV7-9, the J call TRBJ2-1, with TRBD2 as a possible D gene (6 bases). V shed 5 bases and J shed 8 bases, with 22 bases lying between them. There are 16 residues in the CDR3. Germline V lookup: CDR1 SEHNR, CDR2 FQNEAQ (reference sequence). The CDR3 region has the DNA TGTGCCAGCAGCCTGTCGGGAGAACGCCCTAGGGATGAGCAGTTCTTC. Translation gives CASSLSGERPRDEQFF. The full variable domain, its missing parts supplied by reference TRBV7-9 and TRBJ2-1, is DTGVSQNPRHKITKRGQNVTFRCDPISEHNRLYWYRQTLGQGPEFLTYFQNEAQLEKSRLLSDRFSAERPKGSFSTLEIQRTEQGDSAMYLCASSLSGERPRDEQFFGPGTRLTVL.